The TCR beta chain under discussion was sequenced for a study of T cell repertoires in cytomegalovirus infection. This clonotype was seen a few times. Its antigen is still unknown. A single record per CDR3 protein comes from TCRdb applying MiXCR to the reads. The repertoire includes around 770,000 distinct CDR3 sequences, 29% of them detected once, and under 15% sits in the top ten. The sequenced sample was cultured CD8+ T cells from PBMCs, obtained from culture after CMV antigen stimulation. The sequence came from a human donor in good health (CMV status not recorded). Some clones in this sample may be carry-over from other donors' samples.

The CDR3 is CAGADSTGTEAFF. DNA for the CDR3: TGTGCCGGCGCGGACAGTACGGGAACTGAAGCTTTCTTT. The V and J genes are TRBV11-1 and TRBJ1-1, with D tentatively TRBD1 (6 bases). Trimming stripped 11 bases from V and 5 bases from J, with 18 bases between. CDR3 length: 13 residues. Germline CDR1 reads SGHAT; CDR2 reads FQDESV (reference sequence).